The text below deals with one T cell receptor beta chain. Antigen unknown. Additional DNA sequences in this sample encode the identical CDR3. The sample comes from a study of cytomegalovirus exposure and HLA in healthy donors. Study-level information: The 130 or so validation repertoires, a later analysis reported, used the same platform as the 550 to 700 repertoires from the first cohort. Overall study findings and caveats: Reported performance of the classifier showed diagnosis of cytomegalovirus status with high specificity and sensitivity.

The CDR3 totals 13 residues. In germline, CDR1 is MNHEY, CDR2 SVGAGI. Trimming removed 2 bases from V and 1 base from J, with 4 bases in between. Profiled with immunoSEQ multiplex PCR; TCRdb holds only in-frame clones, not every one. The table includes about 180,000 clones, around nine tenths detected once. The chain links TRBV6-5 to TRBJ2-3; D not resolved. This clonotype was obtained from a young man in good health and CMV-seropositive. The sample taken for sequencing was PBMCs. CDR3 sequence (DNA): TGTGCCAGCAGTTACCCCGGCACAGATACGCAGTATTTT. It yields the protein CASSYPGTDTQYF.